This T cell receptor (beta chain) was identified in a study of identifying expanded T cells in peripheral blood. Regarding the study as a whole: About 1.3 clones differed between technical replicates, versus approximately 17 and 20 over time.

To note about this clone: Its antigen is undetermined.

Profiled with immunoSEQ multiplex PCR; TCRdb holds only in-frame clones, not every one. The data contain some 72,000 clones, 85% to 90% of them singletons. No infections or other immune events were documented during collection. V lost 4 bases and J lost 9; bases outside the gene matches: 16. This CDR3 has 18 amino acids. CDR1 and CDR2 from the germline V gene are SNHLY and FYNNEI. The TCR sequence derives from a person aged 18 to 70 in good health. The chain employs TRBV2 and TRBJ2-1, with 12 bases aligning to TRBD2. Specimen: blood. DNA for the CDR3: TGTGCCAGCAGTGGGGACAGACAGACTAGCGGGGGCACGGGTGAGCAGTTCTTC. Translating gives CASSGDRQTSGGTGEQFF. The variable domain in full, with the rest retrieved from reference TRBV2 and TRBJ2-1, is EPEVTQTPSHQVTQMGQEVILRCVPISNHLYFYWYRQILGQKVEFLVSFYNNEISEKSEIFDDQFSVERPDGSNFTLKIRSTKLEDSAMYFCASSGDRQTSGGTGEQFFGPGTRLTVL.